In its sample, the clone carrying this TCR beta chain was seen many times. Its target is not known. For the second PCR, which ran for 7 to 11 cycles, a sample-barcoded 5' primer and a J-beta primer mix were used. TCRdb fed the 5' RACE reads into MiXCR, producing one record per CDR3 protein. The data contain hundreds of thousands of distinct CDR3 sequences, roughly 30% of them seen just once; the ten biggest clones take up 15% to 17%. The sample originates from a study of blood T cells in healthy people across ages. Trimming removed 0 bases from V and 0 bases from J, with 12 bases in between. This CDR3 spans 15 amino acids. CDR1 and CDR2 (germline): DFQATT, SNEGSKA (reference sequence). Overall study results and limits: The study lacked donor CMV status, which possibly confounded expanded clonotype changes.

The chain employs TRBV20-1 and TRBJ2-7, with a weak D call TRBD2 (5 bases). Sequenced material: blood. The receptor's source is a woman older than 75 in good health. In DNA, the CDR3 is TGCAGTGCTAGAGATCAAAGCGGCCTCTCCTACGAGCAGTACTTC. Its protein is CSARDQSGLSYEQYF.